The 20 T cell receptor beta chains below all came from one sample that was sequenced in a study of shared clonotypes between healthy human individuals. Produced via immunoSEQ multiplex PCR; TCRdb's table is partial and in-frame only. Of a few hundred thousand clones in the sample, 70% to 85% were seen once. Sequencing input: PBMCs. The origin of the receptors is a woman aged 40 to 55 in good health. Some clones in this sample may be carry-over from other donors' samples.

This chain connects TRBV5-1 to TRBJ2-3, with D maybe TRBD1 (5 bases). Germline V gene lookup returns CDR1 SGHRS and CDR2 YFSETQ. Trimming pared 0 bases from V and 2 bases from J, leaving 16 bases between. The CDR3 contains 17 residues. The CDR3 coding sequence is TGCGCCAGCAGCTTGGGGGGCGCCGTTCTAATCACAGATACGCAGTATTTT. As protein: CASSLGGAVLITDTQYF.

This clone has more than one count but fewer than ten. This chain uses TRBV28 with TRBJ2-1, with TRBD2 matching 12 bases. This CDR3 contains 17 residues. Germline CDR1 reads MDHEN; CDR2 reads SYDVKM. V shed 3 bases, J shed 8 bases, and the junction held 11 bases outside the gene matches. In nucleotides, the CDR3 is TGTGCCAGCAGTTTGAATCCCGGGACTAGCGGGTTTGATGAGCAGTTCTTC. Encoded protein: CASSLNPGTSGFDEQFF.

The chain couples TRBV2 to TRBJ1-5; no firm D call. Looked up from germline, CDR1 is SNHLY and CDR2 is FYNNEI. The V end lost 1 base, the J end lost 6 bases, and 10 bases lay between the germline ends. The CDR3 extends over 14 amino acids. CDR3 DNA sequence: TGTGCCAGCAGTGAAGGACCGGGAGGTCAGCCCCAGCATTTT. Its protein product is CASSEGPGGQPQHF.

The table lists this clone with a few counts. Other DNA sequences within the sample encode an identical CDR3. This chain connects TRBV18 to TRBJ1-1; D remains unclear. Trimming removed 2 bases at V and 4 bases at J, with 5 bases between. This CDR3 is built from 12 residues. Germline loops: CDR1 KGHSH, CDR2 LQKENI. The CDR3 DNA follows: TGTGCCAGCTCACCAGGTAGCACTGAAGCTTTCTTT. This sequence encodes CASSPGSTEAFF.

About this clone itself: This same CDR3 is encoded by further DNA sequences in the sample. V gene TRBV5-1 combines with J gene TRBJ2-7; 7 positions agree with TRBD1. The CDR3 spans 13 residues. Germline V gene sequence: CDR1 SGHRS, CDR2 YFSETQ. V was clipped by 1 base and J by 3 bases; unmatched bases: 1. The CDR3 loop is CASSLSGGYEQYF. The CDR3 DNA reads TGCGCCAGCAGCTTGTCAGGGGGCTACGAGCAGTACTTC.

About this clone itself: A junction boundary mismatches the germline segment, possibly from a read error. The chain uses TRBV18 and TRBJ2-2, with unresolved D. The germline gives CDR1 KGHSH, CDR2 LQKENI. The CDR3 covers 15 residues. The CDR3 DNA reads TGTGCCAGCTCCCCACGACAACAGAACACCGGGGAGCTGTTTTTT. Translating it yields CASSPRQQNTGELFF.

The V call is TRBV4-1, the J call TRBJ1-6, with D possibly TRBD1 on 6 matching bases. The germline CDR1 and CDR2 sequences are MGHRA and YSYEKL. The CDR3 covers 18 residues. V was trimmed by 0 bases and J by 5 bases, leaving 17 bases between them. The CDR3: CASSQDLPGTRHNSPLHF. In nucleotides, the CDR3 is TGCGCCAGCAGCCAAGATCTTCCCGGGACACGTCATAATTCACCCCTCCACTTT.

The J gene is TRBJ1-1, the V gene TRBV6-5; 12 nucleotides agree with TRBD1. The CDR3 length is 14 residues. V gave up 2 bases and J gave up 8 bases; unmatched junction bases: 3. Per germline, CDR1 MNHEY and CDR2 SVGAGI. The CDR3 spells CASSYGDRGPEAFF. In DNA form, the CDR3 reads TGTGCCAGCAGTTACGGGGACAGGGGGCCCGAAGCTTTCTTT.

V is TRBV6-1 and J is TRBJ2-1, with 9 bases that match TRBD2. Germline V gives CDR1 MNHNS, CDR2 SASEGT. V trimming: 6 bases; J trimming: 7 bases; junction bases outside the gene matches: 7. The CDR3 runs 14 residues. The CDR3 loop reads CASRIAGVMNEQFF. The DNA for the CDR3 is TGTGCCAGCAGGATAGCGGGAGTCATGAATGAGCAGTTCTTC.

The chain carries TRBV18 and TRBJ2-1; tentatively, D is TRBD1 or TRBD2 (5 bases each). The CDR3 is 13 amino acids. CDR1 is KGHSH and CDR2 is LQKENI in the germline V gene. V was shortened by 3 bases and J by 9 bases, with 12 bases between the two germline ends. This CDR3 is CASSPGPRSEQFF. DNA for the CDR3: TGTGCCAGCTCACCGGGACCTCGCAGTGAGCAGTTCTTC. Full variable domain (remainder filled in from reference TRBV18 and TRBJ2-1): NAGVMQNPRHLVRRRGQEARLRCSPMKGHSHVYWYRQLPEEGLKFMVYLQKENIIDESGMPKERFSAEFPKEGPSILRIQQVVRGDSAAYFCASSPGPRSEQFFGPGTRLTVL.

This chain links TRBV19 with TRBJ2-7; D gene uncertain. This CDR3 is built from 13 residues. The V end was cut by 3 bases, the J end by 2 bases, with 8 bases between. CDR1 and CDR2 (germline): LNHDA, SQIVND (reference sequence). The chain's CDR3 is CASSIGNAYEQYF. For the CDR3, the DNA is TGTGCCAGTAGTATCGGCAACGCCTACGAGCAGTACTTC.

The chain has TRBV14 and TRBJ2-7; D is undetermined. This CDR3 has 12 residues. The germline V and J ends were trimmed by 4 bases and 4 bases, with 8 bases remaining between them. Germline-derived CDR1 and CDR2 are SGHDN and FVKESK. The CDR3, as DNA: TGTGCCAGCAGCCCGACCCATTACGAGCAGTACTTC. Its translation is CASSPTHYEQYF.

This chain links TRBV19 with TRBJ1-5, with 7 bases lining up with TRBD1. Germline values: CDR1 LNHDA, CDR2 SQIVND (reference sequence). Trimming at V came to 6 bases and at J to 3 bases, leaving 2 bases not matched to a gene. The CDR3 length is 13 residues. This CDR3 reads CASRQGHNQPQHF. CDR3 in DNA: TGTGCCAGTAGACAGGGGCACAATCAGCCCCAGCATTTT.

This clone was counted many times. This rearrangement joins TRBV15 to TRBJ2-7, with 9 nucleotides matching TRBD1. This CDR3 has 18 residues. V lost 3 bases and J lost 1; bases outside the gene matches: 13. Germline V lookup: CDR1 LNHNV, CDR2 YYDKDF (reference sequence). CDR3 bases: TGTGCCACCAGCAGGTTTGCGGGACAGGGTGTAAGTTCCTACGAGCAGTACTTC. This gives the protein CATSRFAGQGVSSYEQYF.

The chain links TRBV7-9 to TRBJ2-2, with D unclear. V lost 1 base, J lost 0 bases, and 6 bases lay in between. Germline V CDR1 and CDR2: SEHNR, FQNEAQ (reference sequence). This CDR3 has 15 amino acids. For the CDR3, the DNA is TGTGCCAGCAGCTTAGGACAAGCGAACACCGGGGAGCTGTTTTTT. Protein sequence: CASSLGQANTGELFF. Drawing the rest from reference TRBV7-9 and TRBJ2-2, the complete variable domain is DTGVSQNPRHKITKRGQNVTFRCDPISEHNRLYWYRQTLGQGPEFLTYFQNEAQLEKSRLLSDRFSAERPKGSFSTLEIQRTEQGDSAMYLCASSLGQANTGELFFGEGSRLTVL.

This clone was counted only a few times. The chain links TRBV18 to TRBJ2-7, with 7 positions matching TRBD2. The V and J ends lost 2 bases and 3 bases, in that order; junction bases with no gene match: 4. Germline V gives CDR1 KGHSH, CDR2 LQKENI. This CDR3 has 14 residues. CDR3 protein: CASSPGAGYYEQYF. In DNA form, the CDR3 reads TGTGCCAGCTCACCAGGAGCGGGATACTACGAGCAGTACTTC.

The chain joins TRBV7-8 to TRBJ1-1, with 7 positions matching TRBD1. V lost 5 bases and J lost 4; bases outside the gene matches: 4. Germline values: CDR1 SGHVS, CDR2 FQNEAQ. The CDR3 contains 13 residues. The CDR3 loop reads CASSLDRVTEAFF. The CDR3 DNA is TGTGCCAGCAGCCTTGACAGGGTCACTGAAGCTTTCTTT. The whole variable domain, filled in from reference TRBV7-8 and TRBJ1-1, reads GAGVSQSPRYKVAKRGQDVALRCDPISGHVSLFWYQQALGQGPEFLTYFQNEAQLDKSGLPSDRFFAERPEGSVSTLKIQRTQQEDSAVYLCASSLDRVTEAFFGQGTRLTVV.

This chain uses TRBV5-1 with TRBJ2-5; the D gene is possibly TRBD1 (5 bases). The CDR3 is 14 residues long. The V end was cut by 0 bases, the J end by 1 base, with 7 bases between. Germline V gene sequence: CDR1 SGHRS, CDR2 YFSETQ. The CDR3 nucleotides are TGCGCCAGCAGCTTGGAGACAGCCCAAGAGACCCAGTACTTC. It translates to CASSLETAQETQYF.

The J gene is TRBJ2-1, the V gene TRBV5-4; a possible D gene is TRBD1 (5 bases). CDR1 is SGHNT, CDR2 YYREEE, per germline (reference sequence). This CDR3 is built from 12 residues. V was cut by 2 bases and J by 5 bases, with 5 bases left in between. The CDR3 coding sequence is TGTGCCAGCAGCTTCAGGGACAATGAGCAGTTCTTC. This gives the protein CASSFRDNEQFF.

The chain combines TRBV7-2 with TRBJ2-3, with 15 bases identical to TRBD2. The trim removed 4 bases at V and 2 bases at J, leaving 4 bases unmatched. The CDR3 totals 17 residues. Germline values: CDR1 SGHTA, CDR2 FQGNSA. CDR3 residues: CASSSRTSGRATDTQYF. CDR3 nucleotide sequence: TGTGCCAGCAGCTCTCGGACTAGCGGGAGGGCCACAGATACGCAGTATTTT. Using reference TRBV7-2 and TRBJ2-3 for the parts outside the CDR3, the full variable domain is GAGVSQSPSNKVTEKGKDVELRCDPISGHTALYWYRQSLGQGLEFLIYFQGNSAPDKSGLPSDRFSAERTGGSVSTLTIQRTQQEDSAVYLCASSSRTSGRATDTQYFGPGTRLTVL.